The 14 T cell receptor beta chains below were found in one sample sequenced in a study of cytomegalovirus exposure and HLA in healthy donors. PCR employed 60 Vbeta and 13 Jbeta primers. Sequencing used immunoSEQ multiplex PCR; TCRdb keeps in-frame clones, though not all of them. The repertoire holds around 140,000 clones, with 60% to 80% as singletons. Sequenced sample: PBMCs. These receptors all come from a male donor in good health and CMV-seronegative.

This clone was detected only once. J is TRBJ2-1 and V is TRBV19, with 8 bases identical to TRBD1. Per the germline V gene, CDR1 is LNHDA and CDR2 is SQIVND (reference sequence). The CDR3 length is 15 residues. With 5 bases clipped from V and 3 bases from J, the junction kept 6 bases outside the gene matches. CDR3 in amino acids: CASSEGTGLYNEQFF. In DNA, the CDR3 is TGTGCCAGTAGTGAAGGGACAGGCCTCTACAATGAGCAGTTCTTC.

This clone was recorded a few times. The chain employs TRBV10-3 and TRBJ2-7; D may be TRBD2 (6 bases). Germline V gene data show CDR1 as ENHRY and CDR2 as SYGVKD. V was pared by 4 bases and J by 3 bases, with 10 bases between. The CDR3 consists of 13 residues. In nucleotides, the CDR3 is TGTGCCATCAGTGCTCAGGGAGGCTACGAGCAGTACTTC. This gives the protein CAISAQGGYEQYF.

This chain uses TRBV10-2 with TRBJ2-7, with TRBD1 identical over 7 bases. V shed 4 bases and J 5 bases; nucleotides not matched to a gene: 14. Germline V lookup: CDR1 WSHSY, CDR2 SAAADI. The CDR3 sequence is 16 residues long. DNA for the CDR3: TGCGCCAGCAGTGCCTACGGGACAGAAGGAGGAGACGAGCAGTACTTC. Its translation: CASSAYGTEGGDEQYF.

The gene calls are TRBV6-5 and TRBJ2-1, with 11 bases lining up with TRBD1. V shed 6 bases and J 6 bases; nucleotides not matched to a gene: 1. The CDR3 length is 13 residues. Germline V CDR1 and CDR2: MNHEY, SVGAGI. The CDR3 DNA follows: TGTGCCAGCAGGGACAGGGGGCGCAATGAGCAGTTCTTC. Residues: CASRDRGRNEQFF.

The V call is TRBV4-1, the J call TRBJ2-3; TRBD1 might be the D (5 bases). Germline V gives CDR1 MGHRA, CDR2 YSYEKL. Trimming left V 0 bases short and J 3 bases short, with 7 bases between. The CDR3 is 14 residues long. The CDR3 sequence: CASSQEPGTDTQYF. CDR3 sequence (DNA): TGCGCCAGCAGCCAAGAGCCAGGGACAGATACGCAGTATTTT.

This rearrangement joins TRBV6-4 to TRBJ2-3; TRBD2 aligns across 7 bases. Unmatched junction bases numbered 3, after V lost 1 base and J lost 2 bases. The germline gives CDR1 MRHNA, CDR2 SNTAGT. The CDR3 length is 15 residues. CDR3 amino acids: CASSDFGGTTDTQYF. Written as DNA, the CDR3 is TGTGCCAGCAGTGACTTCGGGGGGACCACAGATACGCAGTATTTT.

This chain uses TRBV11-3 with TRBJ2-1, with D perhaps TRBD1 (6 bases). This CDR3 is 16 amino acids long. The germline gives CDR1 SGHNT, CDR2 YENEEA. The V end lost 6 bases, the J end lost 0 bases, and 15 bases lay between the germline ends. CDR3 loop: CASSPPGHSSYNEQFF. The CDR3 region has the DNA TGTGCCAGCAGTCCGCCGGGACACAGCTCCTACAATGAGCAGTTCTTC.

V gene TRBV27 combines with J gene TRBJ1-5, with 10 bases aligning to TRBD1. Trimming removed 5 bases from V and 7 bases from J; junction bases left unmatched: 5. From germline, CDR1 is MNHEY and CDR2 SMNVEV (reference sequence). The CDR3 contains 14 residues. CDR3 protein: CASSLTGGGQPQHF. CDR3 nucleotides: TGTGCCAGCAGTCTGACAGGGGGCGGACAGCCCCAGCATTTT.

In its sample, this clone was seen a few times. In DNA, the CDR3 is TGCGCCAGCAGCCAAGTCGACAGGTATGGCTACACCTTC. Translated: CASSQVDRYGYTF. The V and J genes are TRBV4-1 and TRBJ1-2; weak D call: TRBD1 (6 bases). The CDR3 consists of 13 residues. V shed 1 base and J shed 5 bases, with 8 bases lying between them. Germline values: CDR1 MGHRA, CDR2 YSYEKL.

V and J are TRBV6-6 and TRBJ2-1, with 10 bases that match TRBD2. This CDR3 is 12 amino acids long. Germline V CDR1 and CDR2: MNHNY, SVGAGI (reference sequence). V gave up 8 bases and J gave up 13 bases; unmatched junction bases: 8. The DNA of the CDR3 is TGTGCCAGCGCGAGCGGGAGGGCGGGTCAGTTCTTC. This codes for CASASGRAGQFF.

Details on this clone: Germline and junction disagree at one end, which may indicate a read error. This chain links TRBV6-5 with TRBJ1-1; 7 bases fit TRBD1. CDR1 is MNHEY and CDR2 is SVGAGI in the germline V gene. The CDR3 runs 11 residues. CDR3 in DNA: TGTGCCAGCAAGGCCGGAGGGGGCGCGTACTTT. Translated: CASKAGGGAYF.

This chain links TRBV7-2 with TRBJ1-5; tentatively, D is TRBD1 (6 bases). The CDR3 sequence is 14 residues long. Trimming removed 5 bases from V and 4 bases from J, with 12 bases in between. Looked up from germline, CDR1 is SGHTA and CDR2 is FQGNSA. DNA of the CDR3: TGTGCCAGCAGCCAACCAACAGGGAATCAGCCCCAGCATTTT. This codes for CASSQPTGNQPQHF.

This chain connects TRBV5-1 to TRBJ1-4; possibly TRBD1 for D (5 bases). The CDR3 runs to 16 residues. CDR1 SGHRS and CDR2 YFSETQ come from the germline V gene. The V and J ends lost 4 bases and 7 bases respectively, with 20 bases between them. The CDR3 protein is CASSLATQGLREKLFF. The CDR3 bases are TGCGCCAGCAGCCTTGCCACCCAGGGCCTTCGTGAAAAACTGTTTTTT.

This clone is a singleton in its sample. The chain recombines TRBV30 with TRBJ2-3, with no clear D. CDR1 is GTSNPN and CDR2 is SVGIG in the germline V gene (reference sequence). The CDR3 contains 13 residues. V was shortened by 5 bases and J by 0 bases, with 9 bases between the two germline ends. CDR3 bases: TGTGCCTGGGGTGAACTAAGCACAGATACGCAGTATTTT. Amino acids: CAWGELSTDTQYF.